These 15 T cell receptor beta chains came from one sample sequenced in a study of T cells in Graves' hyperthyroidism and ophthalmopathy. TCR beta CDR3 regions were amplified from RNA. In the first-round RT-PCR of the TCR CDR3, the HTBI primer set was used. TCRdb called the multiplex PCR reads again in MiXCR, with one record for every CDR3 protein. The sample contains about 59,000 distinct CDR3 sequences, about 53% of which appear only once. Specimen: blood. Receptor source: a woman aged 60 to 75 with Graves' ophthalmopathy.

The rearrangement links TRBV29-1 to TRBJ2-7; the match to TRBD2 covers 7 bases. The CDR3 is 13 amino acids. The germline V gene encodes CDR1 SQVTM and CDR2 ANQGSEA. Trimming took 4 bases from V and 0 from J; bases not matched to a gene: 3. CDR3 in DNA: TGCAGCGTTGCTACTAGCGCCTCCTACGAGCAGTACTTC. This encodes CSVATSASYEQYF.

This chain joins TRBV15 and TRBJ2-2, with TRBD2 matching over 7 bases. The length of the CDR3 is 15 residues. With 5 bases clipped from V and 7 bases from J, the junction kept 10 bases outside the gene matches. The germline V gene has CDR1 LNHNV and CDR2 YYDKDF (reference sequence). CDR3 sequence: CATSGGGSPGGELFF. The CDR3 DNA follows: TGTGCCACCAGCGGGGGGGGTTCCCCCGGCGGGGAGCTGTTTTTT.

The sample holds a few counts of this clonotype. V usage is TRBV7-8 and J usage is TRBJ2-1; maybe TRBD2 (5 bases). Trimming left V 5 bases short and J 7 bases short, with 18 bases between. The germline V gene encodes CDR1 SGHVS and CDR2 FQNEAQ. This CDR3 spans 15 amino acids. CDR3 residues: CASSLPVATGNEQFF. Written as DNA, the CDR3 is TGTGCCAGCAGCCTCCCCGTAGCGACCGGAAATGAGCAGTTCTTC.

The rearrangement uses TRBV5-5 and TRBJ2-6; TRBD2 aligns across 8 bases. The length of the CDR3 is 13 residues. After removal of 0 bases from V and 16 bases from J, the junction contained 6 bases not matched to a gene. Per the germline V gene, CDR1 is SGHKS and CDR2 is YYEKEE (reference sequence). The chain's CDR3 is CASSLAETSVLTF. CDR3 nucleotide sequence: TGTGCCAGCAGCTTGGCGGAGACTAGCGTACTGACTTTC.

This chain links TRBV10-1 with TRBJ2-2; D call uncertain. The CDR3 is 12 residues long. The V end lost 6 bases, the J end lost 4 bases, and 6 bases lay between the germline ends. Germline V gene data show CDR1 as WNHNN and CDR2 as SYGVQD (reference sequence). The CDR3 bases are TGCGCCAGCAGCCAGCTCACCGGGGAGCTGTTTTTT. Encoded protein: CASSQLTGELFF.

The sample holds a few counts of this clonotype. The chain's CDR3 is CASSLNTGELFF. In DNA, the CDR3 is TGTGCCAGCAGCTTGAACACCGGGGAGCTGTTTTTT. The chain recombines TRBV7-6 with TRBJ2-2; D uncertain. Trimming left V 3 bases short and J 1 base short, with 0 bases between. CDR1 and CDR2 from the germline V gene are SGHVS and FNYEAQ. The CDR3 is 12 residues long.

This clonotype was seen repeatedly, ten times or more. V and J are TRBV12-3 or TRBV12-4 and TRBJ2-4; 13 bases match TRBD2. V trimming: 6 bases; J trimming: 11 bases; junction bases outside the gene matches: 4. CDR3 length equals 13 residues. CDR3 bases: TGTGCCAGCAGCCTGGGACTAGCGGGACTTCAGTACTTC. It codes for CASSLGLAGLQYF.

At least ten counts were recorded for this clonotype. The rearrangement links TRBV9 to TRBJ2-5; the D gene is possibly TRBD1 (7 bases). The V end was cut by 4 bases, the J end by 5 bases, with 18 bases between. This CDR3 spans 15 amino acids. CDR1 is SGDLS, CDR2 YYNGEE, per germline. The CDR3 here is CASSFIGQEGETQYF. DNA of the CDR3: TGTGCCAGCAGCTTCATAGGACAGGAGGGGGAGACCCAGTACTTC.

This clonotype was recorded many times. V is TRBV7-2 and J is TRBJ2-3; 8 nucleotides agree with TRBD2. In germline, CDR1 is SGHTA, CDR2 FQGNSA. V lost 4 bases to trimming and J lost 11 bases; unmatched junction nucleotides: 8. The CDR3 is made up of 13 amino acids. The CDR3 sequence is CASSWTTSGLQYF. Here the CDR3 DNA reads TGTGCCAGCAGCTGGACCACTAGCGGTCTGCAGTATTTT.

This clonotype was seen at least ten times. The chain links TRBV2 to TRBJ2-4, with D possibly being TRBD2 (6 bases). The CDR3 has 14 amino acids. The germline V gene has CDR1 SNHLY and CDR2 FYNNEI. V dropped 6 bases and J dropped 6 bases, with 15 bases sitting between them. The CDR3 protein is CASRGNLGGNIQYF. The CDR3 DNA reads TGTGCCAGCAGAGGTAACCTCGGGGGAAACATTCAGTACTTC.

This sequence joins TRBV29-1 and TRBJ2-1; D is perhaps TRBD1 (6 bases). Trimming shortened V by 6 bases and J by 9 bases, and 18 bases separated the two germline ends. In germline, CDR1 is SQVTM, CDR2 ANQGSEA. This CDR3 contains 13 residues. CDR3: CSVVEGVSSEQFF. The CDR3 region has the DNA TGCAGCGTAGTTGAGGGGGTTAGCAGTGAGCAGTTCTTC.

This chain uses TRBV10-1 with TRBJ2-7; tentatively, D is TRBD2 (6 bases). CDR1 and CDR2 (germline): WNHNN, SYGVQD (reference sequence). V lost 5 bases and J 4 bases, leaving 9 bases between the germline ends. The CDR3 is 12 residues long. CDR3 loop: CASSPGVYEQYF. CDR3 sequence (DNA): TGCGCCAGCAGTCCGGGGGTGTACGAGCAGTACTTC.

The rearrangement joins TRBV10-1 to TRBJ1-1; D gene ambiguous. Germline V gene data show CDR1 as WNHNN and CDR2 as SYGVQD (reference sequence). The CDR3 is 13 amino acids. V gave up 2 bases and J gave up 1 base, with 5 bases separating them. CDR3 sequence reads: CASSEGQNTEAFF. The CDR3 DNA follows: TGCGCCAGCAGTGAGGGGCAGAACACTGAAGCTTTCTTT.

The chain couples TRBV19 to TRBJ1-5; D is perhaps TRBD1 (5 bases). This CDR3 has 17 residues. Looked up from germline, CDR1 is LNHDA and CDR2 is SQIVND (reference sequence). The V end lost 1 base, the J end lost 4 bases, and 17 bases lay between the germline ends. CDR3 protein: CASSIGRGGPGNQPQHF. The CDR3 DNA sequence: TGTGCCAGTAGTATAGGAAGGGGAGGGCCGGGGAATCAGCCCCAGCATTTT.

Ten or more counts support this clonotype. The rearrangement joins TRBV7-2 to TRBJ2-7; 14 bases agree with TRBD2. This CDR3 is built from 16 residues. The J segment lost 2 bases and the V segment lost 5 bases, leaving 5 bases of the junction unmatched. Germline V gene lookup returns CDR1 SGHTA and CDR2 FQGNSA. CDR3 coding DNA: TGTGCCAGCAGCCTGACGGGACTAGCGGGGGCCTACGAGCAGTACTTC. This gives the protein CASSLTGLAGAYEQYF.